One TCR beta chain is described in this entry. These data belong to a study of blood T cell repertoires in COVID-19. About the study: Spain, Italy and the United States supplied samples that represented acute and convalescent COVID-19. The cDNA or gDNA used as material had been derived from T cells, B-cell-depleted T cells, or PBMCs.

Clones were read by immunoSEQ multiplex PCR, and TCRdb kept only the in-frame ones, dropping some. The sample lists some 76,000 clones, around 90% seen once, with about 6% in the top ten. This CDR3 has 16 amino acids. With 4 bases clipped from V and 4 bases from J, the junction kept 10 bases outside the gene matches. Per germline, CDR1 SGHDT and CDR2 YYEEEE. The chain links TRBV5-6 to TRBJ1-1; TRBD1 agrees at 10 bases. The sample consisted of peripheral blood. This TCR was sampled from a human donor in a cohort sampled during active COVID-19. CDR3 sequence (DNA): TGTGCCAGCAGCAAAGACAGGGGGCGCCCGGGCACTGAAGCTTTCTTT. The encoded protein is CASSKDRGRPGTEAFF.